A selection of T cell receptor beta chains follows, all from one sample in a study of a mutant IDH1 vaccine in newly diagnosed glioma. Using immunoSEQ multiplex PCR, the repertoire was profiled, and TCRdb retains in-frame clones only, with some absent. Of about 66,000 clones listed, about four fifths are singletons. Antigen specificity for these receptors is unknown. Sequencing was performed on PBMCs, taken from a glioma patient whose treatment included an IDH1 peptide vaccine. The receptor source for this set is a woman between 45 and 65 years old with glioma. The CDR3 runs from the conserved cysteine through the conserved F or W. The order of the fields is V gene, J gene, D gene, clone size, CDR3 DNA, CDR3 protein. A D gene is named only where the DNA matches it firmly. Clone sizes are given selectively: once, few, many, or a class where the clone is expanded.

v_call: TRBV25-1
j_call: TRBJ1-6
d_call: .
clone_size: .
cdr3_nt: TGTGCCAGCAGTGACCACAGGGAGGGGAGTTCACCCCTCCACTTT
cdr3_aa: CASSDHREGSSPLHF

v_call: TRBV19
j_call: TRBJ2-7
d_call: .
clone_size: .
cdr3_nt: TGTGCCAGTAGCCCGGGCCAGAAAAGGACCGAGCAGTACTTC
cdr3_aa: CASSPGQKRTEQYF

v_call: TRBV4-3
j_call: TRBJ1-4
d_call: TRBD1
clone_size: .
cdr3_nt: TGCGCCAGCAGCCGCAGGGGGAGGTCTAATGAAAAACTGTTTTTT
cdr3_aa: CASSRRGRSNEKLFF

v_call: TRBV30
j_call: TRBJ1-5
d_call: .
clone_size: .
cdr3_nt: TGTGCCTGGAGTCCGGGAGGTGGGCAGACTTATCAGCCCCAGCATTTT
cdr3_aa: CAWSPGGGQTYQPQHF

v_call: TRBV2
j_call: TRBJ2-1
d_call: .
clone_size: .
cdr3_nt: TGTGCCAGCAGTTCCGGGACGGAATCCTACAATGAGCAGTTCTTC
cdr3_aa: CASSSGTESYNEQFF

v_call: TRBV9
j_call: TRBJ2-2
d_call: .
clone_size: .
cdr3_nt: TGTGCCAGCAGCGTATACGGGACCGGGGAGCTGTTTTTT
cdr3_aa: CASSVYGTGELFF

v_call: TRBV7-9
j_call: TRBJ1-1
d_call: .
clone_size: .
cdr3_nt: TGTGCCAGCAGCCATCCCGGGGGCCGGAACACTGAAGCTTTCTTT
cdr3_aa: CASSHPGGRNTEAFF

v_call: TRBV4-2
j_call: TRBJ2-3
d_call: .
clone_size: .
cdr3_nt: TGTGCCAGCAGCCCCCGCCGGGAAACAGATACGCAGTATTTT
cdr3_aa: CASSPRRETDTQYF

v_call: TRBV7-3
j_call: TRBJ2-1
d_call: TRBD2
clone_size: .
cdr3_nt: TGTGCCAGCAGTCCCGAGGTAGCGGGGGAATACAATGAGCAGTTCTTC
cdr3_aa: CASSPEVAGEYNEQFF

v_call: TRBV5-1
j_call: TRBJ2-5
d_call: .
clone_size: .
cdr3_nt: TGCGCCAGCAGCTTGGCGGAGGTTGAAACCCAGTACTTC
cdr3_aa: CASSLAEVETQYF

v_call: TRBV6-5
j_call: TRBJ2-1
d_call: .
clone_size: .
cdr3_nt: TGTGCCAGCAGTTACGCGTCCTACAATGAGCAGTTCTTC
cdr3_aa: CASSYASYNEQFF

v_call: TRBV7-2
j_call: TRBJ2-2
d_call: TRBD1
clone_size: .
cdr3_nt: TGTGCCAGCAGCTCGGGACAGGACTTCACCGGGGAGCTGTTTTTT
cdr3_aa: CASSSGQDFTGELFF

v_call: TRBV14
j_call: TRBJ2-1
d_call: .
clone_size: .
cdr3_nt: TGTGCCAGCAGCCAAGGCCTCCAGGGGCCATCCTACAATGAGCAGTTCTTC
cdr3_aa: CASSQGLQGPSYNEQFF

v_call: TRBV5-1
j_call: TRBJ2-3
d_call: TRBD2
clone_size: .
cdr3_nt: TGCGCCAGCAGCTTCTCGGGACTAGCGAGCACAGATACGCAGTATTTT
cdr3_aa: CASSFSGLASTDTQYF

v_call: TRBV9
j_call: TRBJ1-1
d_call: TRBD1
clone_size: .
cdr3_nt: TGTGCCAGCAGCCCCGGGGGGGAGGGGGCGGCTTTCTTT
cdr3_aa: CASSPGGEGAAFF

v_call: TRBV4-1
j_call: TRBJ2-2
d_call: .
clone_size: .
cdr3_nt: TGCGCCAGCAGCCAAGACAGGGGGGCCGGGGAGCTGTTTTTT
cdr3_aa: CASSQDRGAGELFF

v_call: TRBV2
j_call: TRBJ1-1
d_call: .
clone_size: .
cdr3_nt: TGTGCCAGCATGTGGGACACTGAAGCTTTCTTT
cdr3_aa: CASMWDTEAFF

v_call: TRBV19
j_call: TRBJ1-5
d_call: .
clone_size: .
cdr3_nt: TGTGCCAGTAGTATCTCCACGAGCAATCAGCCCCAGCATTTT
cdr3_aa: CASSISTSNQPQHF

v_call: TRBV28
j_call: TRBJ2-7
d_call: .
clone_size: .
cdr3_nt: TGTGCCAGCAGTCAGACCAAATATAGCTCCTACGAGCAGTACTTC
cdr3_aa: CASSQTKYSSYEQYF

v_call: TRBV19
j_call: TRBJ1-2
d_call: TRBD1
clone_size: .
cdr3_nt: TGTGCCAGTAGTTTGACAGGGGGCGACTATGGCTACACCTTC
cdr3_aa: CASSLTGGDYGYTF

v_call: TRBV4-1
j_call: TRBJ1-2
d_call: .
clone_size: few
cdr3_nt: TGCGCCAGCAGCCAAGATCACGGACTGACGAAGGCGGGCTACACCTTC
cdr3_aa: CASSQDHGLTKAGYTF

v_call: TRBV7-2
j_call: TRBJ1-6
d_call: .
clone_size: few
cdr3_nt: TGTGCCAGCAGCTTATGGGGGAACTATAATTCACCCCTCCACTTT
cdr3_aa: CASSLWGNYNSPLHF

v_call: TRBV5-1
j_call: TRBJ2-2
d_call: .
clone_size: .
cdr3_nt: TGCGCCAGCAGCTCAGAGGGGACCGGGGAGCTGTTTTTT
cdr3_aa: CASSSEGTGELFF

v_call: TRBV10-3
j_call: TRBJ2-5
d_call: .
clone_size: .
cdr3_nt: TGTGCCATCAGTGATCCCGTTCTTTTGGGCCAAGAGACCCAGTACTTC
cdr3_aa: CAISDPVLLGQETQYF

v_call: TRBV11-2
j_call: TRBJ2-7
d_call: .
clone_size: .
cdr3_nt: TGTGCCAGCAGGCGCCTTCAGGGTGCCTACGAGCAGTACTTC
cdr3_aa: CASRRLQGAYEQYF

v_call: TRBV11-2
j_call: TRBJ2-6
d_call: TRBD1
clone_size: .
cdr3_nt: TGTGCCAGCAGCTTAGTGGACCCAGGGGGCCTCTGGGGGGCCAACGTCCTGACTTTC
cdr3_aa: CASSLVDPGGLWGANVLTF

v_call: TRBV5-4
j_call: TRBJ1-2
d_call: .
clone_size: .
cdr3_nt: TGTGCCAGCAGCCAGTACTATGGCTACACCTTC
cdr3_aa: CASSQYYGYTF

v_call: TRBV30
j_call: TRBJ2-5
d_call: .
clone_size: .
cdr3_nt: TGTGCCTGGCGAGGGAAGGGACCAGGGACCCAGTACTTC
cdr3_aa: CAWRGKGPGTQYF

v_call: TRBV21-1
j_call: TRBJ1-1
d_call: .
clone_size: .
cdr3_nt: TGTGCCAGCAGCAACGGGCAGGGCCCCTTAGAAGCTTTCTTT
cdr3_aa: CASSNGQGPLEAFF

v_call: TRBV9
j_call: TRBJ2-1
d_call: TRBD2
clone_size: .
cdr3_nt: TGTGCCAGCAGCGTTACCGGGACTAGCGGGGTCGGTGAGCAGTTCTTC
cdr3_aa: CASSVTGTSGVGEQFF

v_call: TRBV6-6
j_call: TRBJ2-7
d_call: TRBD2
clone_size: .
cdr3_nt: TGTGCCAGCAAGAGTAGCGGGGGGAGGTACGAGCAGTACTTC
cdr3_aa: CASKSSGGRYEQYF

v_call: TRBV27
j_call: TRBJ1-1
d_call: .
clone_size: .
cdr3_nt: TGTGCCAGCCTTAAAGTAAGGGCTGGTTACACTGAAGCTTTCTTT
cdr3_aa: CASLKVRAGYTEAFF

v_call: TRBV6-5
j_call: TRBJ1-1
d_call: .
clone_size: .
cdr3_nt: TGTGCCAGCAGTTACGGCGGAAAGACTGAAGCTTTCTTT
cdr3_aa: CASSYGGKTEAFF

v_call: TRBV6-6
j_call: TRBJ1-1
d_call: .
clone_size: .
cdr3_nt: TGTGCCAGCAGTTACCGTGGACAGTATGAAGCTTTCTTT
cdr3_aa: CASSYRGQYEAFF

v_call: TRBV18
j_call: TRBJ2-3
d_call: .
clone_size: .
cdr3_nt: TGTGCCAGCACGGCGCGGGGCCTTAGCACAGATACGCAGTATTTT
cdr3_aa: CASTARGLSTDTQYF

v_call: TRBV4-1
j_call: TRBJ1-2
d_call: .
clone_size: .
cdr3_nt: TGCGCCAGCAGCCAAGGACAGTCCTATGGCTACACCTTC
cdr3_aa: CASSQGQSYGYTF

v_call: TRBV11-2
j_call: TRBJ2-7
d_call: .
clone_size: .
cdr3_nt: TGTGCCAGCAGAAGACAGGGAGGCACCTACGAGCAGTACTTC
cdr3_aa: CASRRQGGTYEQYF

v_call: TRBV7-2
j_call: TRBJ2-3
d_call: TRBD2
clone_size: .
cdr3_nt: TGTGCCAGCAGCCGGGGGGAGACCGTCACAGATACGCAGTATTTT
cdr3_aa: CASSRGETVTDTQYF

v_call: TRBV2
j_call: TRBJ2-7
d_call: .
clone_size: .
cdr3_nt: TGTGCCAGCAGTGTGACAGATTCCTACGAGCAGTACTTC
cdr3_aa: CASSVTDSYEQYF

v_call: TRBV25-1
j_call: TRBJ2-2
d_call: .
clone_size: .
cdr3_nt: TGTGCCAGCAGTGCAGCCGGTTCGAACGGGGAGCTGTTTTTT
cdr3_aa: CASSAAGSNGELFF

v_call: TRBV27
j_call: TRBJ2-1
d_call: TRBD2
clone_size: .
cdr3_nt: TGTGCCAGCAGTCTTTCGGGGGGGACCTACAATGAGCAGTTCTTC
cdr3_aa: CASSLSGGTYNEQFF

v_call: TRBV7-2
j_call: TRBJ1-5
d_call: .
clone_size: .
cdr3_nt: TGTGCCAGCAGCTTCCGACCGAATCAGCCCCAGCATTTT
cdr3_aa: CASSFRPNQPQHF

v_call: TRBV5-4
j_call: TRBJ1-2
d_call: .
clone_size: .
cdr3_nt: TGTGCCAGCAGCAGAAGGACGGACTCCTATGGCTACACCTTC
cdr3_aa: CASSRRTDSYGYTF

v_call: TRBV5-1
j_call: TRBJ1-1
d_call: .
clone_size: .
cdr3_nt: TGCGCCAGCAGCTTGGCTCCAGAGCTGAACACTGAAGCTTTCTTT
cdr3_aa: CASSLAPELNTEAFF

v_call: TRBV10-1
j_call: TRBJ1-1
d_call: .
clone_size: few
cdr3_nt: TGCGCCAGCGCCAGAGTGGGGTCCCCAGGGTTCCTGAACACTGAAGCTTTCTTT
cdr3_aa: CASARVGSPGFLNTEAFF